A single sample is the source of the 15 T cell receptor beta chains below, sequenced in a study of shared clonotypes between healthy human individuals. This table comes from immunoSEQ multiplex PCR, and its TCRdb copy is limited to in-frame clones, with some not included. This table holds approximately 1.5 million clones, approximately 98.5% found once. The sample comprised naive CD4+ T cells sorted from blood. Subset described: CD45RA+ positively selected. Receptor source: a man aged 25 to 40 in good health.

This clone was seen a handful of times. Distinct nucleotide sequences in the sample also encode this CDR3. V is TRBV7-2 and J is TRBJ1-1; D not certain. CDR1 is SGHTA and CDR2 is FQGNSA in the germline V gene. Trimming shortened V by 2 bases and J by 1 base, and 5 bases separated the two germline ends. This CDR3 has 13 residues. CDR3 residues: CASSLRTNTEAFF. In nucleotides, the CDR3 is TGTGCCAGCAGCTTACGCACGAACACTGAAGCTTTCTTT.

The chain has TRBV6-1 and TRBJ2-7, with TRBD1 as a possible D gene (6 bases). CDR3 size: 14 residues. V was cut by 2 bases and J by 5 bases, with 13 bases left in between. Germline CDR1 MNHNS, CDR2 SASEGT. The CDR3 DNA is TGTGCCAGCAGTGAACTTGGCAGGGGCAACGAGCAGTACTTC. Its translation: CASSELGRGNEQYF.

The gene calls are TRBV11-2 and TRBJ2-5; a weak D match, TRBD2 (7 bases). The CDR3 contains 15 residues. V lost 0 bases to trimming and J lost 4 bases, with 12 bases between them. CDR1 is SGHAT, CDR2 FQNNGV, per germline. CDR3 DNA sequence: TGTGCCAGCAGCTTAGAACAGGGACTACGAGAGACCCAGTACTTC. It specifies CASSLEQGLRETQYF.

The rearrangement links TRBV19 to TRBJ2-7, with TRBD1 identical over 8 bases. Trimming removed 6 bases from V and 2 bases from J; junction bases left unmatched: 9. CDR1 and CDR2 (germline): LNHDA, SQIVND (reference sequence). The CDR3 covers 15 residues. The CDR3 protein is CASSIPGQAAYEQYF. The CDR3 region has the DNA TGTGCCAGTAGCATTCCGGGACAGGCGGCCTACGAGCAGTACTTC.

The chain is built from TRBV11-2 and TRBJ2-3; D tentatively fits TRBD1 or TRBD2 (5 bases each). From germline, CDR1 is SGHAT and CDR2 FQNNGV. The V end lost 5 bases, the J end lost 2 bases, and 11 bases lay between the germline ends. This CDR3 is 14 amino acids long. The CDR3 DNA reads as TGTGCCAGCAGCCGAGGGACCTTCACAGATACGCAGTATTTT. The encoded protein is CASSRGTFTDTQYF.

CDR3 in amino acids: CASSLVSASEVFF. DNA for the CDR3: TGTGCCAGCAGCTTAGTATCGGCTAGCGAGGTGTTCTTC. The chain has TRBV7-9 and TRBJ2-1; D may be TRBD2 (6 bases). The CDR3 extends over 13 amino acids. CDR1 is SEHNR, CDR2 FQNEAQ, per germline (reference sequence). Trimming left V 1 base short and J 15 bases short, with 16 bases between.

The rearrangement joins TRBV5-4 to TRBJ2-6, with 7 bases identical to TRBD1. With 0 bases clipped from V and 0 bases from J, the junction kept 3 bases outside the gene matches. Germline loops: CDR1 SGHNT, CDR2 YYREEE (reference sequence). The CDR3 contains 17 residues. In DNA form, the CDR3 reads TGTGCCAGCAGCTTGGCGACAGGGACCTCTGGGGCCAACGTCCTGACTTTC. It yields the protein CASSLATGTSGANVLTF.

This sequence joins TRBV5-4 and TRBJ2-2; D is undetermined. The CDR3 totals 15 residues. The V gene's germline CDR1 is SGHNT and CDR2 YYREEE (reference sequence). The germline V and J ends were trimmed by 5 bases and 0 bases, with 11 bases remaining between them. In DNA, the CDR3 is TGTGCCAGCAGGTTGAGGCAATCGAACACCGGGGAGCTGTTTTTT. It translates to CASRLRQSNTGELFF.

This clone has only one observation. The CDR3 DNA sequence: TGCGCCAGCAGCTCAAGGACTAGCGGGAACAATGAGCAGTTCTTC. Protein sequence: CASSSRTSGNNEQFF. The gene calls are TRBV5-1 and TRBJ2-1, with 12 bases lining up with TRBD2. This CDR3 has 15 amino acids. The germline CDR1 and CDR2 sequences are SGHRS and YFSETQ. V dropped 3 bases and J dropped 5; count of bases not matched to a gene: 3.

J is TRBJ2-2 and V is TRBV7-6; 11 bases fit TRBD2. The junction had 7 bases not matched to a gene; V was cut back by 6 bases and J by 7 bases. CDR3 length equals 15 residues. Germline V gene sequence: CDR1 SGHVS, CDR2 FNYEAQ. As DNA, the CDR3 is TGTGCCAGCAGACTTGGGACTAGCGGTAGCGGGGAGCTGTTTTTT. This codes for CASRLGTSGSGELFF.

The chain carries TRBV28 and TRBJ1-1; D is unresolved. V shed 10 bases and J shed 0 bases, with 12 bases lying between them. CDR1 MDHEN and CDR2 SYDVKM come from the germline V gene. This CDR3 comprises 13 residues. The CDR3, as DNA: TGTGCCACCGAGAACAGCATGAACACTGAAGCTTTCTTT. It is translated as CATENSMNTEAFF.

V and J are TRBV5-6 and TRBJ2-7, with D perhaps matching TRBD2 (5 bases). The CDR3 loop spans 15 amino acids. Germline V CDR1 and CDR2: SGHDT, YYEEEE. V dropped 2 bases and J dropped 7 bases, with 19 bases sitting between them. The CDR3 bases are TGTGCCAGCAGCTTACGAGGGATACCCTACGTTGAGCAGTACTTC. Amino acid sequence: CASSLRGIPYVEQYF.

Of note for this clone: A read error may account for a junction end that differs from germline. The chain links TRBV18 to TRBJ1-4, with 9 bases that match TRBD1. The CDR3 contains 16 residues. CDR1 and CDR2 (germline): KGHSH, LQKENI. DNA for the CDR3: TGTGCCAGCTCACCAGTGCTGGGACAGGGACCTATAATGAAAAATTTT. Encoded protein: CASSPVLGQGPIMKNF.

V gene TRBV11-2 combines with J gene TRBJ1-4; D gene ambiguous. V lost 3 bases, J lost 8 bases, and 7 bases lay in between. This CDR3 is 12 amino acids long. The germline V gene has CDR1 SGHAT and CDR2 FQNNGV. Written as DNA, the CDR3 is TGTGCCAGCAGCTTCCCAGACGAAAAACTGTTTTTT. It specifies CASSFPDEKLFF.

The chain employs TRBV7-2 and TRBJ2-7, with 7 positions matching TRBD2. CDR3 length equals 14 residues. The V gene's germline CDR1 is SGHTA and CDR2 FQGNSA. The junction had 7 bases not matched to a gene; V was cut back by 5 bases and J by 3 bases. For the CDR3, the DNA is TGTGCCAGCAGCCCGGGGGGTTCGATCTACGAGCAGTACTTC. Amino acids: CASSPGGSIYEQYF.